This TCR beta chain was captured by sequencing in a study of identical twins. TCRdb recomputed calls from the 5' RACE reads with MiXCR, one row per CDR3 protein. The sample lists about 190,000 distinct CDR3 sequences; roughly 15% were seen once. Trimming removed 3 bases from V and 6 bases from J, with 13 bases in between. The CDR3 runs 14 residues. CDR1 and CDR2 from the germline V gene are MRHNA and SNTAGT. Another study also made use of these data, one on T cells expressing NK-cell markers. That work contributes: Of CD8+ T cells, 1.0-7.0% belonged to dominant NKG2C+ clonotypes in 5 to 7 donors.

The sample taken for sequencing was CD8+ T cells sorted from blood. This sequence joins TRBV6-4 and TRBJ2-3; tentative D call: TRBD2 (6 bases). The receptor's source is a young woman in good health. The CDR3 bases are TGTGCCAGCAGTGAGTTGGAGGGCGCGGATACGCAGTATTTT. This codes for CASSELEGADTQYF.